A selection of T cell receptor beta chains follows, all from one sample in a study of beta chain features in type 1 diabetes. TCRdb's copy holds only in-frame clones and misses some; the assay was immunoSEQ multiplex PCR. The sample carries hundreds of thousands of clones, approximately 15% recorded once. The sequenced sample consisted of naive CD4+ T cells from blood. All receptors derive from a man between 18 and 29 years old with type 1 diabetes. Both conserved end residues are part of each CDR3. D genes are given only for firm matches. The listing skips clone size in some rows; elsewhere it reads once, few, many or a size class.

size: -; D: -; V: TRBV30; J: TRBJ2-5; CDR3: CAQQLKGKETQYF; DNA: TGTGCCCAACAACTTAAGGGGAAAGAGACCCAGTACTTC
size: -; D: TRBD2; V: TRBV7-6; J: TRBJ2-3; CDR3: CASSYPNLTSGSRYTQYF; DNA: TGTGCCAGCAGCTACCCGAACCTCACTAGCGGGAGCCGTTATACGCAGTATTTT
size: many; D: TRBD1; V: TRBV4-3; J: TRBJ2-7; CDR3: CASSPRDRAYEQYF; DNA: TGCGCCAGCAGCCCCCGGGACAGGGCCTACGAGCAGTACTTC
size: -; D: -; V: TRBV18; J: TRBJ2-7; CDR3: CASSPRSTRSAYEQYF; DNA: TGTGCCAGCTCACCACGGTCAACAAGGAGCGCCTACGAGCAGTACTTC
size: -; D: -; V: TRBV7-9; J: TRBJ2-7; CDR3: CASSLTGTVSREQYF; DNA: TGTGCCAGCAGCCTGACCGGGACTGTATCCCGCGAGCAGTACTTC
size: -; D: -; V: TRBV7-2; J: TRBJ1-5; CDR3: CASTTGQRDQPQHF; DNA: TGTGCCAGCACAACTGGACAGAGAGATCAGCCCCAGCATTTT
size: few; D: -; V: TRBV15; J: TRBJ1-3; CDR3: CATSRDFGVGSGNTIYF; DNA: TGTGCCACCAGCAGAGATTTCGGGGTCGGATCTGGAAACACCATATATTTT
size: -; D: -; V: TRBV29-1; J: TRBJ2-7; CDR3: CSVRARRAYEQYF; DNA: TGCAGCGTCCGGGCCCGGCGGGCCTACGAGCAGTACTTC
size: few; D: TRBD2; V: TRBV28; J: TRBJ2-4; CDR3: CASSYMTSGRNIQYF; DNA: TGTGCCAGCAGTTATATGACTAGCGGGAGAAACATTCAGTACTTC
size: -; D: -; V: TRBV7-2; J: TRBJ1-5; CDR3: CASSPQGRGQPQHF; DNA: TGTGCCAGCAGCCCACAGGGCCGGGGTCAGCCCCAGCATTTT
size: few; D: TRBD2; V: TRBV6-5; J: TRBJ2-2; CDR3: CASRTTSGAGELFF; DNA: TGTGCCAGCAGAACGACTAGCGGAGCCGGGGAGCTGTTTTTT
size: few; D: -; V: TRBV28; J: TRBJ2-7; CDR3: CASSTLKRSLEQYF; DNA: TGTGCCAGCAGCACCCTGAAAAGATCTCTCGAGCAGTACTTC
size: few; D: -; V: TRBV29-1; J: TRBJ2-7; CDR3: CSVVGATYEQYF; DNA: TGCAGCGTTGTGGGGGCTACCTACGAGCAGTACTTC
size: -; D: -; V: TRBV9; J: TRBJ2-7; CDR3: CASSVGIDHEQYF; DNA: TGTGCCAGCAGCGTAGGTATAGATCACGAGCAGTACTTC
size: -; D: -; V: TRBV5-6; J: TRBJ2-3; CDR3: CASSLRRTDTQYF; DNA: TGTGCCAGCAGCTTGCGTCGCACAGATACGCAGTATTTT
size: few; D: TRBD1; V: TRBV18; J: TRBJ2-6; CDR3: CASSLGTALSGANVLTF; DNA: TGTGCCAGCTCACTTGGGACAGCCCTCTCTGGGGCCAACGTCCTGACTTTC
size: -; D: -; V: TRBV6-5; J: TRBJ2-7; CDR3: CASRPLDSRLREQYF; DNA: TGTGCCAGCAGACCCCTGGACAGCAGGCTGAGAGAGCAGTACTTC
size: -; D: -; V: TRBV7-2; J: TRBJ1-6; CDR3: CASSSTYRIAGNSPLHF; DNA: TGTGCCAGCAGCTCAACATATCGTATAGCAGGGAATTCACCCCTCCACTTT
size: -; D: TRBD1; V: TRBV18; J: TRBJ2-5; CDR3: CASSPLTGDVRETQYF; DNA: TGTGCCAGCTCACCTCTAACAGGGGATGTAAGGGAGACCCAGTACTTC
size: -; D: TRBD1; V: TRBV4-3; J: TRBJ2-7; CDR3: CASSQDLTGGTYEQYF; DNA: TGCGCCAGCAGCCAAGATCTAACAGGGGGTACCTACGAGCAGTACTTC
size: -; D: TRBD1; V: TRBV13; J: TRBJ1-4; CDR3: CASSSTGGATNEKLFF; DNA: TGTGCCAGCAGCTCGACAGGGGGGGCAACTAATGAAAAACTGTTTTTT
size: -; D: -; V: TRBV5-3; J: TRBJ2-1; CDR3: CARSEHRESSYNEQFF; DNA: TGTGCCAGAAGCGAACACAGGGAAAGCTCCTACAATGAGCAGTTCTTC
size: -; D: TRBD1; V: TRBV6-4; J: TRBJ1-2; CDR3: CASRPGTGTYYGYTF; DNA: TGTGCCAGCAGGCCCGGGACAGGGACCTACTATGGCTACACCTTC
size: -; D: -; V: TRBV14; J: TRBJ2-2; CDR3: CASSRRTVGSAGELFF; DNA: TGTGCCAGCAGCCGACGGACTGTAGGTAGTGCCGGGGAGCTGTTTTTT
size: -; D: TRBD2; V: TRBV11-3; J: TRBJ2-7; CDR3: CASSRGGSAYEQYF; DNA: TGTGCCAGCAGCCGGGGGGGCTCCGCCTACGAGCAGTACTTC
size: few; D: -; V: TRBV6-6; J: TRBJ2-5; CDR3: CASEKAGGLQETQYF; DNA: TGTGCCAGTGAAAAAGCGGGCGGACTCCAAGAGACCCAGTACTTC
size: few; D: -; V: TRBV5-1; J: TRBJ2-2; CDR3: CASSLWRQGGSTGELFF; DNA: TGCGCCAGCAGCTTGTGGCGGCAGGGTGGTAGCACCGGGGAGCTGTTTTTT
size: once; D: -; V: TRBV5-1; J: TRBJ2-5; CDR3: CASSQPTGIGETQYF; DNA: TGCGCCAGCAGCCAACCTACAGGGATCGGTGAGACCCAGTACTTC
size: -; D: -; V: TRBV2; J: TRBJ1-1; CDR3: CASSEVEASTEAFF; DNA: TGTGCCAGCAGTGAAGTAGAGGCGAGCACTGAAGCTTTCTTT
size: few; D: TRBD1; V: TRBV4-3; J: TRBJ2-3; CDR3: CASSPGQSSTDTQYF; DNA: TGCGCCAGCAGCCCGGGACAGAGTAGCACAGATACGCAGTATTTT
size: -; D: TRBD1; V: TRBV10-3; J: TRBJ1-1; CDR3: CAITGQGNTEAFF; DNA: TGTGCCATCACCGGACAGGGCAACACTGAAGCTTTCTTT
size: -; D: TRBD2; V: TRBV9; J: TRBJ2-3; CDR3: CASSVDIAGGRQYF; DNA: TGTGCCAGCAGCGTAGACATTGCGGGGGGGAGGCAGTATTTT
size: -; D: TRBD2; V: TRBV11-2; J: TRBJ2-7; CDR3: CASSFSSGGGEQYF; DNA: TGTGCCAGCAGCTTTTCTAGCGGGGGAGGCGAGCAGTACTTC
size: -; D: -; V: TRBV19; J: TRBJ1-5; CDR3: CASTAGGIGNQPQHF; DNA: TGTGCCAGTACGGCCGGGGGGATCGGCAATCAGCCCCAGCATTTT
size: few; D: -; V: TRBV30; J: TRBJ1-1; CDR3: CACPGRGNTEAFF; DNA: TGTGCATGCCCCGGTAGGGGGAACACTGAAGCTTTCTTT
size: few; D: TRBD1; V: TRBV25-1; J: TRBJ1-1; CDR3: CASGTGGAFAEAFF; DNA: TGTGCCAGCGGGACAGGGGGCGCATTTGCTGAAGCTTTCTTT
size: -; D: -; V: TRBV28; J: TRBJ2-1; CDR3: CATDRTWGDNEQFF; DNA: TGTGCCACCGACCGTACGTGGGGAGACAATGAGCAGTTCTTC
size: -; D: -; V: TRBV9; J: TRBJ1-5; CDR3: CASSPNTGNQPQHF; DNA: TGTGCCAGCAGCCCAAACACCGGCAATCAGCCCCAGCATTTT
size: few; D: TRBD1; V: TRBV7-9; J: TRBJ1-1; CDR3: CASSLDREKAFF; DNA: TGTGCCAGCAGCCTGGACAGGGAAAAAGCTTTCTTT
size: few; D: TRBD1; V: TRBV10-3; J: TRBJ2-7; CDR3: CAISETGGSVAYEQYF; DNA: TGTGCCATCAGTGAGACAGGGGGTTCCGTAGCCTACGAGCAGTACTTC
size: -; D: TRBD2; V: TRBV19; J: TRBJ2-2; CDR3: CASSSLTSGLPGELFF; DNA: TGTGCCAGTAGTAGCTTAACTAGCGGGCTACCCGGGGAGCTGTTTTTT
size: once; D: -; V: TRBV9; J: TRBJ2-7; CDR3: CASSVSSTGSEQYF; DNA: TGTGCCAGCAGCGTATCCTCTACAGGAAGCGAGCAGTACTTC
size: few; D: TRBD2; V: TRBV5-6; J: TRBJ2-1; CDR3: CASRISGGALSSYNEQFF; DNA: TGTGCCAGCAGAATAAGCGGGGGGGCGCTGAGCTCCTACAATGAGCAGTTCTTC
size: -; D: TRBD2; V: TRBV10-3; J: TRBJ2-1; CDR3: CAISESVAGIGNEQFF; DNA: TGTGCCATCAGTGAGTCGGTAGCGGGAATCGGCAATGAGCAGTTCTTC
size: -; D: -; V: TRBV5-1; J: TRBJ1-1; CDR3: CASSLSAGARSEAFF; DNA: TGCGCCAGCAGTCTCTCGGCAGGGGCGAGGTCTGAAGCTTTCTTT
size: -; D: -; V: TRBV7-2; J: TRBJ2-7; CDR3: CASSLATGLYYEQYF; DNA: TGTGCCAGCAGCCTAGCAACCGGTCTATACTACGAGCAGTACTTC
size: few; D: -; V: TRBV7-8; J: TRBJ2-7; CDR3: CASSWTSSYEQYF; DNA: TGTGCCAGCAGCTGGACATCCTCCTACGAGCAGTACTTC
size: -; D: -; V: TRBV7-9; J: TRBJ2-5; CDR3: CASSFGGIRVQETQYF; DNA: TGTGCCAGCAGCTTTGGTGGTATCAGGGTCCAAGAGACCCAGTACTTC
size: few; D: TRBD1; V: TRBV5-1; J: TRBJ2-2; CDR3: CASSLYRQGESGELFF; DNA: TGCGCCAGCAGCTTGTATCGGCAGGGGGAATCCGGGGAGCTGTTTTTT
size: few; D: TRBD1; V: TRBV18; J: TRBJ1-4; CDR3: CASSPFDGQATNEKLFF; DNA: TGTGCCAGCTCACCCTTCGATGGACAGGCAACTAATGAAAAACTGTTTTTT
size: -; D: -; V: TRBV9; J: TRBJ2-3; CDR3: CASSPIADTQYF; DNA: TGTGCCAGCAGCCCAATAGCAGATACGCAGTATTTT
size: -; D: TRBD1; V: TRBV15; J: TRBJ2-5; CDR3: CATRTGGQETQYF; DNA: TGTGCCACCAGGACAGGGGGGCAAGAGACCCAGTACTTC